This T cell receptor (beta chain) was captured by sequencing in a study of Tregs in tolerant kidney transplant recipients. Study results and caveats: Tregs expanded with activated donor B cells seemed most donor-specific.

Of note for this clone: Its antigen is not identified. The read ends 3 residues early relative to the CDR3; the germline J gene fills the gap.

V shed 4 bases and J 5 bases; nucleotides not matched to a gene: 2. The CDR3 is made up of 13 amino acids. Per the germline V gene, CDR1 is SGHNT and CDR2 is YENEEA. Unstimulated regulatory T cells (CD4+CD25+CD127-), CD4+CD25- non-regulatory cells, CD4 and CD8 cells were FACS-sorted from thawed PBMCs. Measured with immunoSEQ multiplex PCR; TCRdb has only the in-frame clones, and not every one. The sample holds about 52,000 clones. The sample here was CD4+ T cells from blood, taken before the transplant. This sequence joins TRBV11-3 and TRBJ1-5; TRBD1 matches 7 bases. This sequence originates from a human donor who received a combined kidney and bone marrow transplant. The CDR3 DNA, read in part, is TGTGCCAGCAGCTCGCAGGGGGATCAGCCC. The encoded protein is CASSSQGDQP. The CDR3 as a whole reads CASSSQGDQPQHF.